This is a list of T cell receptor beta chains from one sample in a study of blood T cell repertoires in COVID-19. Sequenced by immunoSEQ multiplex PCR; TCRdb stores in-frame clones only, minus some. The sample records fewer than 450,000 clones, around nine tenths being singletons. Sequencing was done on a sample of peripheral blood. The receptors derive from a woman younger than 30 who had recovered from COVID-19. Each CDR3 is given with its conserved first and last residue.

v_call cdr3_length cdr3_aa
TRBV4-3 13 CASSQERDSPLHF
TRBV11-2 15 CASSLGKLTYNEQFF
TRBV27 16 CASSSQGAWSYNEQFF
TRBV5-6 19 CASSLVAYSGRYGTGELFF
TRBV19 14 CASSNSGTSNEQFF
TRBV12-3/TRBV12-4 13 CASSLQGGYGYTF
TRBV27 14 CASGRGSSYNEQFF
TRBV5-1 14 CASSLSGDNQPQHF
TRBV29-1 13 CSVQVTGDTEAFF
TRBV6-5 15 CASSYRLAGGNEQFF
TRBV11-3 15 CASSLDSAPNEKLFF
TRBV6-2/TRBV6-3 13 CASSYSASYGYTF
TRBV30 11 CAWTDSYGYTF
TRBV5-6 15 CASSGEREMRNEQFF
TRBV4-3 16 CASSQLTGGSYNEQFF
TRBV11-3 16 CASRTGGVSRYNEQFF
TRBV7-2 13 CASSLAGGNEQFF
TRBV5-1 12 CASSLMSDTQYF
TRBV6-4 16 CATSYPRVRGTDTQYF
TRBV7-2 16 CASIHPPYTGNTEAFF
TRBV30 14 CASINGEANEKLFF
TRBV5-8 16 CASSPDTGAQHQPQHF
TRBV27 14 CASSFEGAGYGYTF
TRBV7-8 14 CASTVGQGAHEQFF
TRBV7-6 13 CASSSGLEETQYF
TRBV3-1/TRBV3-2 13 CASSQKGGTEAFF
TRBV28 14 CASSFSGLNEKLFF
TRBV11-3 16 CASSFRLADMLETQYF
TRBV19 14 CASSVSSGRKTQYF